This entry concerns a single TCR beta chain. The CDR3 is made up of 17 amino acids. J gave up 8 bases and V 0 bases, and 8 bases lay outside the gene matches. Germline V lookup: CDR1 SGHNT, CDR2 YYREEE (reference sequence). Sequencing was performed with immunoSEQ multiplex PCR; in TCRdb, only in-frame clones are kept and a portion is missing. The data hold approximately 150,000 clones, with 81% observed a single time. These data belong to a study of blood T cell repertoires in COVID-19. Study details: Acute-phase and convalescent COVID-19 samples originated in the United States, Italy and Spain.

J is TRBJ2-1 and V is TRBV5-4; the match to TRBD2 covers 13 bases. The sequenced sample was PBMCs or T cells enriched from blood (not recorded which). The receptor comes from a woman aged 40-49 years with acute COVID-19. The CDR3 here is CASSLARTSGSSDEQFF. Written as DNA, the CDR3 is TGTGCCAGCAGCTTGGCCCGGACTAGCGGGAGCAGCGATGAGCAGTTCTTC. Looking up the rest from reference TRBV5-4 and TRBJ2-1 gives the full variable domain: ETGVTQSPTHLIKTRGQQVTLRCSSQSGHNTVSWYQQALGQGPQFIFQYYREEENGRGNFPPRFSGLQFPNYSSELNVNALELDDSALYLCASSLARTSGSSDEQFFGPGTRLTVL.